This T cell receptor (beta chain) was identified during a study of OX40 agonist ivuxolimab in advanced cancers. V was clipped by 2 bases and J by 3 bases; unmatched bases: 9. Germline V lookup: CDR1 LNHDA, CDR2 SQIVND (reference sequence). The CDR3 covers 17 residues. Data came from immunoSEQ multiplex PCR; TCRdb stores just in-frame clones and leaves some out. Among fewer than 85,000 clones, roughly 90% were seen once, and the ten largest hold around 2.6%. In its sample, this clone was seen once. The sequencing used CD4+ or CD8+ T cells sorted from blood, collected in a trial of the OX40 agonist ivuxolimab. The chain carries TRBV19 and TRBJ2-1, with TRBD2 matching 8 bases. This clonotype was obtained from an adult with an advanced solid tumor such as melanoma, head and neck, liver or kidney cancer. The CDR3 DNA reads as TGTGCCAGTAGTATATATAAAGCGGGGGTAAGCTACAATGAGCAGTTCTTC. Its protein product is CASSIYKAGVSYNEQFF.